The 16 T cell receptor beta chains given below trace back to one sample, sequenced in a study of control samples from healthy donors and cancer patients. Only in-frame clones appear in the TCRdb table, and some are missing; sequencing was by immunoSEQ multiplex PCR. This table holds 150,000 or so clones, 93% found once. Sequences were obtained from blood. The receptor set was obtained from a young man in good health.

The chain couples TRBV24-1 to TRBJ1-2; 8 positions agree with TRBD1. V lost 4 bases and J lost 8; bases outside the gene matches: 8. The CDR3 runs to 14 residues. The germline V gene encodes CDR1 KGHDR and CDR2 SFDVKD. CDR3 DNA sequence: TGTGCCACCAGTGACGCGGACAGGGCGAGGGGCTACACCTTC. This translates into CATSDADRARGYTF.

This clone has only one observation. This sequence joins TRBV4-2 and TRBJ2-3; D perhaps matches TRBD2 (7 bases). The V and J ends lost 5 bases and 2 bases respectively, with 20 bases between them. There are 17 residues in the CDR3. The germline CDR1 and CDR2 sequences are LGHNA and YNFKEQ. Here the CDR3 DNA reads TGTGCCAGCAGCTACGGGGGGAGGGGGTCCACCACAGATACGCAGTATTTT. It specifies CASSYGGRGSTTDTQYF.

J is TRBJ2-5 and V is TRBV7-6, with D possibly being TRBD1 (6 bases). The ends were cut back, 5 bases at V and 2 bases at J, with 9 bases in the middle. Germline V gives CDR1 SGHVS, CDR2 FNYEAQ. The CDR3 runs 13 residues. Written as DNA, the CDR3 is TGTGCCAGCAGCCAGGGACAACAAGAGACCCAGTACTTC. As protein: CASSQGQQETQYF. The full variable domain, rest sourced from reference TRBV7-6 and TRBJ2-5, is GAGVSQSPRYKVTKRGQDVALRCDPISGHVSLYWYRQALGQGPEFLTYFNYEAQQDKSGLPNDRFSAERPEGSISTLTIQRTEQRDSAMYRCASSQGQQETQYFGPGTRLLVL.

The chain is built from TRBV18 and TRBJ2-5, with D tentatively TRBD2 (6 bases). The CDR3 covers 12 residues. The V end was cut by 3 bases, the J end by 5 bases, with 7 bases between. Looked up from germline, CDR1 is KGHSH and CDR2 is LQKENI. The CDR3 region is CASSPEGETQYF. CDR3 nucleotides: TGTGCCAGCTCACCGGAGGGCGAGACCCAGTACTTC.

This sequence joins TRBV5-1 and TRBJ1-2; TRBD1 might be the D (6 bases). Per germline, CDR1 SGHRS and CDR2 YFSETQ. Trimming cost V 0 bases and J 5 bases, with 14 bases left between them. CDR3 length: 15 residues. The CDR3 protein is CASSLALQGGYGYTF. Written as DNA, the CDR3 is TGCGCCAGCAGCTTGGCGTTACAGGGAGGATATGGCTACACCTTC.

This chain uses TRBV19 with TRBJ2-6, with 10 bases aligning to TRBD2. The trim removed 3 bases at V and 2 bases at J, leaving 7 bases unmatched. Germline V lookup: CDR1 LNHDA, CDR2 SQIVND (reference sequence). CDR3 length: 18 residues. CDR3 region: CASSIESGRAPGANVLTF. The CDR3 DNA is TGTGCCAGTAGTATTGAAAGCGGGAGGGCCCCTGGGGCCAACGTCCTGACTTTC.

The J gene is TRBJ1-3, the V gene TRBV3-1 (or the pseudogene TRBV3-2); D is ambiguous. Germline loops: CDR1 LGHDT, CDR2 YNNKEL (reference sequence). The CDR3 sequence is 14 residues long. The V and J ends lost 2 bases and 6 bases respectively, with 11 bases between them. CDR3 DNA: TGTGCCAGCAGCCAATCGGGCCCCCCAAACACCATATATTTT. It yields the protein CASSQSGPPNTIYF.

The CDR3 spells CSASIGGSTEAFF. The CDR3 DNA is TGCAGTGCTAGTATCGGGGGTAGCACTGAAGCTTTCTTT. J is TRBJ1-1 and V is TRBV20-1; D is possibly TRBD1 (5 bases). The CDR3 has 13 residues. Germline CDR1 and CDR2: DFQATT and SNEGSKA (reference sequence). V gave up 3 bases and J gave up 4 bases, with 12 bases separating them.

J is TRBJ1-4 and V is TRBV25-1; tentatively, D is TRBD1 (6 bases). The V and J ends lost 8 bases and 7 bases respectively, with 20 bases between them. CDR3 length equals 15 residues. Germline CDR1 MGHDK, CDR2 SYGVNS. The CDR3 DNA reads as TGTGCCAGCGCCTATTGGGGGGACAAGGGTGAAAAACTGTTTTTT. Protein sequence: CASAYWGDKGEKLFF.

The chain employs TRBV19 and TRBJ1-5, with 10 bases that match TRBD1. V gave up 4 bases and J gave up 11 bases; unmatched junction bases: 8. CDR3 length: 14 amino acids. Germline loops: CDR1 LNHDA, CDR2 SQIVND (reference sequence). This CDR3 is CASSRGQGMGAQHF. CDR3 coding DNA: TGTGCCAGTAGTAGGGGACAGGGGATGGGGGCCCAGCATTTT.

Written as DNA, the CDR3 is TGTGCCAGCAGCCGGGGCACGCCTTACGAGCAGTACTTC. As protein: CASSRGTPYEQYF. The genes are TRBV7-9 and TRBJ2-7, with D possibly being TRBD1 or TRBD2 (5 bases each). This CDR3 spans 13 amino acids. CDR1 and CDR2 from the germline V gene are SEHNR and FQNEAQ (reference sequence). V lost 5 bases and J 4 bases, leaving 12 bases between the germline ends. The variable domain in full, completed from reference TRBV7-9 and TRBJ2-7, reads DTGVSQNPRHKITKRGQNVTFRCDPISEHNRLYWYRQTLGQGPEFLTYFQNEAQLEKSRLLSDRFSAERPKGSFSTLEIQRTEQGDSAMYLCASSRGTPYEQYFGPGTRLTVT.

J is TRBJ1-1 and V is TRBV11-3; D is ambiguous. CDR3 length equals 12 residues. Germline CDR1 is SGHNT and CDR2 is YENEEA. Trimming stripped 0 bases from V and 7 bases from J, with 6 bases between. CDR3 DNA sequence: TGTGCCAGCAGCTTAGATTTCGGTGAAGCTTTCTTT. It encodes CASSLDFGEAFF.

The chain links TRBV28 to TRBJ1-5, with TRBD1 as a possible D gene (5 bases). CDR1 is MDHEN and CDR2 is SYDVKM in the germline V gene. V lost 6 bases, J lost 0 bases, and 15 bases lay in between. This CDR3 spans 16 amino acids. The CDR3 reads CASSPTKGLSNQPQHF. CDR3 sequence (DNA): TGTGCCAGCAGCCCTACTAAGGGACTTAGCAATCAGCCCCAGCATTTT. The full variable domain, rest sourced from reference TRBV28 and TRBJ1-5, is DVKVTQSSRYLVKRTGEKVFLECVQDMDHENMFWYRQDPGLGLRLIYFSYDVKMKEKGDIPEGYSVSREKKERFSLILESASTNQTSMYLCASSPTKGLSNQPQHFGDGTRLSIL.

This chain's CDR3 is CASSGSSGPSTF. As DNA, the CDR3 is TGTGCCAGCAGCGGTAGTTCGGGACCGAGCACCTTC. The gene calls are TRBV12-3 or TRBV12-4 and TRBJ1-2; TRBD1 might be the D (5 bases). The germline V and J ends were trimmed by 6 bases and 13 bases, with 18 bases remaining between them. This CDR3 has 12 amino acids.

V gene TRBV7-9 combines with J gene TRBJ1-1; no definite D call. The V and J ends lost 3 bases and 7 bases respectively, with 12 bases between them. The CDR3 spans 13 residues. In germline, CDR1 is SEHNR, CDR2 FQNEAQ (reference sequence). The CDR3 here is CASSLGFGVEAFF. CDR3 bases: TGTGCCAGCAGCTTGGGGTTCGGCGTTGAAGCTTTCTTT.

The V and J genes are TRBV30 and TRBJ2-2, with 8 bases identical to TRBD1. This CDR3 has 14 amino acids. The V gene's germline CDR1 is GTSNPN and CDR2 SVGIG (reference sequence). Trimming cost V 5 bases and J 3 bases; bases outside gene matches: 5. DNA for the CDR3: TGTGCCTGGGGGACAGGTGATTACACCGGGGAGCTGTTTTTT. As protein: CAWGTGDYTGELFF.